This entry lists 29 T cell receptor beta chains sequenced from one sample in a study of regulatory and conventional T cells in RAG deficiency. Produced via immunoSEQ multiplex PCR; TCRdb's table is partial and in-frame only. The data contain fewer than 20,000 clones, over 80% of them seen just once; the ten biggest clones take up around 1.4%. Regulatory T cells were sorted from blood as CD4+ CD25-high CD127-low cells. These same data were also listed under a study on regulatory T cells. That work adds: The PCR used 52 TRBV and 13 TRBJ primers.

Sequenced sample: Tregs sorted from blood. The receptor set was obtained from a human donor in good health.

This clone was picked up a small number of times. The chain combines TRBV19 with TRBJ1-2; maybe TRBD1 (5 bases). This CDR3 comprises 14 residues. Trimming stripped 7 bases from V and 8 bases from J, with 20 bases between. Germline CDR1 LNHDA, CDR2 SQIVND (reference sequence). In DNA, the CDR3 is TGTGCCAGTATGTCCGCGGGGCGCCTGGAAGGCTACACCTTC. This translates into CASMSAGRLEGYTF.

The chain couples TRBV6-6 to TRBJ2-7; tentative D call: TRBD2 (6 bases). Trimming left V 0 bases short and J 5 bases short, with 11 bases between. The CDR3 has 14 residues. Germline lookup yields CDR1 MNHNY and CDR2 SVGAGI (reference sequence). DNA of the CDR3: TGTGCCAGCAGTTACTCCGGGACTTCCAACGAGCAGTACTTC. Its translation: CASSYSGTSNEQYF.

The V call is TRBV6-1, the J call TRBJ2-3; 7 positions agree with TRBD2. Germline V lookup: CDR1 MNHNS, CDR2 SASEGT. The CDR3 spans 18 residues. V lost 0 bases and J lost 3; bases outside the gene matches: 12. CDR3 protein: CASSEAGGGGRRTDTQYF. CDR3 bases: TGTGCCAGCAGTGAAGCTGGCGGTGGCGGGAGAAGGACAGATACGCAGTATTTT.

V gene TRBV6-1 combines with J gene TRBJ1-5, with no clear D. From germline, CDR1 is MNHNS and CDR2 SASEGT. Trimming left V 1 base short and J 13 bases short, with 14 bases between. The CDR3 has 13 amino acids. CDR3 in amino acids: CASSEDFRGFQHF. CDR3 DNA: TGTGCCAGCAGTGAAGATTTTCGGGGTTTTCAGCATTTT.

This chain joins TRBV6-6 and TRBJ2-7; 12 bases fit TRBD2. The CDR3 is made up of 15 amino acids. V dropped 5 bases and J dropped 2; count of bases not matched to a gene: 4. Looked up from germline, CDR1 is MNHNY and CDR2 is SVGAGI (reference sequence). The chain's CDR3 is CASSGLAGGPYEQYF. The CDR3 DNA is TGTGCCAGCAGTGGCCTAGCGGGAGGGCCCTACGAGCAGTACTTC.

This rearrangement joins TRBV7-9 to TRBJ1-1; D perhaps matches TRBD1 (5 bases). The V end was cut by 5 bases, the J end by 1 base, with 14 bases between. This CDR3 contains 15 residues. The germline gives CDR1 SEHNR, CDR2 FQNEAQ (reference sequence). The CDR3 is CASSGGGVENTEAFF. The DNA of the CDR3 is TGTGCCAGCAGCGGGGGTGGGGTGGAGAACACTGAAGCTTTCTTT.

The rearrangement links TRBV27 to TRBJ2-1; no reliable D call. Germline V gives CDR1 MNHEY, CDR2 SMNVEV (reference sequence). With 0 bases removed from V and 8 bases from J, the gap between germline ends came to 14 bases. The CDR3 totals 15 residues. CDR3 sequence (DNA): TGTGCCAGCAGTTTATCGGCCCCCCCCGGCCATGAGCAGTTCTTC. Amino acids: CASSLSAPPGHEQFF.

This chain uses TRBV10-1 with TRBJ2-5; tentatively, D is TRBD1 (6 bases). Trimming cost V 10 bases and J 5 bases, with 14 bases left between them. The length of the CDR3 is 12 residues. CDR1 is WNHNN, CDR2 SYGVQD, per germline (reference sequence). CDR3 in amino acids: CANSGQPETQYF. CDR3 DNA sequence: TGCGCCAACTCAGGACAGCCGGAGACCCAGTACTTC.

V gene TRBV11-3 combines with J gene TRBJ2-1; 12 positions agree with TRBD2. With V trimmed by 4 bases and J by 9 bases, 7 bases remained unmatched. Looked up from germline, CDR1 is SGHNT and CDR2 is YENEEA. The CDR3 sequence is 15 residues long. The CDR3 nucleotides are TGTGCCAGCAGCTCCCGGACTAGCGGGATGGTTGAGCAGTTCTTC. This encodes CASSSRTSGMVEQFF.

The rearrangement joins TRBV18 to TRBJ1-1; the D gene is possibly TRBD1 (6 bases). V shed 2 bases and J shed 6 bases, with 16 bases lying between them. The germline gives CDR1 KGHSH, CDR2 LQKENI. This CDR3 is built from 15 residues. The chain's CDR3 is CASSPDIRGHSEAFF. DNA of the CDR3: TGTGCCAGCTCACCAGACATTCGGGGGCACTCTGAAGCTTTCTTT.

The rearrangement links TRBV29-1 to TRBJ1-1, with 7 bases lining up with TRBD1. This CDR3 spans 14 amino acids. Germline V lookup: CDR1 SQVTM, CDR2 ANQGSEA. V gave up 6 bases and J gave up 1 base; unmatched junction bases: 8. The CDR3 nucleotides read TGCAGCGTCAGTACGAGGACAGGGAACACTGAAGCTTTCTTT. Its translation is CSVSTRTGNTEAFF.

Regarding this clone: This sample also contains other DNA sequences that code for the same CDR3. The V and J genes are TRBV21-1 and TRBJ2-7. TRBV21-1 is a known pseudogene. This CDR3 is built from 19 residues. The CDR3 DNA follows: TGTGCCAGCAGCAAAGTTTTTCGGGGTGGTATGACAGCCCTCTACGAGCAGTACTTC. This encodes CASSKVFRGGMTALYEQYF.

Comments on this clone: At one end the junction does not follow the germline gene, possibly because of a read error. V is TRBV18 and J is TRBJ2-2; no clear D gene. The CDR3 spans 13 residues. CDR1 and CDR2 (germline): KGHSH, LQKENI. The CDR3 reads CASSPPNTGELFF. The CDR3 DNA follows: TGTGCCAGCTCACCACCGAATACCGGGGAGCTGTTTTTT. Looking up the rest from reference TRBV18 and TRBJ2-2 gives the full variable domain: NAGVMQNPRHLVRRRGQEARLRCSPMKGHSHVYWYRQLPEEGLKFMVYLQKENIIDESGMPKERFSAEFPKEGPSILRIQQVVRGDSAAYFCASSPPNTGELFFGEGSRLTVL.

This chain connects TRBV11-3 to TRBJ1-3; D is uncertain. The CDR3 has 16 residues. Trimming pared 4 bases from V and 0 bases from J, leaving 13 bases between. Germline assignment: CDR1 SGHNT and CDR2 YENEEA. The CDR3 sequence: CASSSGGSDSGNTIYF. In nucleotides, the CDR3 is TGTGCCAGCAGCTCTGGAGGCAGCGACTCTGGAAACACCATATATTTT.

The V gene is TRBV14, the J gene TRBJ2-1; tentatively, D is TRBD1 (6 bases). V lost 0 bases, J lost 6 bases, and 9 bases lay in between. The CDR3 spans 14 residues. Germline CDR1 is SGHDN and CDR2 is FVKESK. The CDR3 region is CASSQEGARNEQFF. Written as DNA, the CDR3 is TGTGCCAGCAGCCAAGAGGGGGCGCGCAATGAGCAGTTCTTC.

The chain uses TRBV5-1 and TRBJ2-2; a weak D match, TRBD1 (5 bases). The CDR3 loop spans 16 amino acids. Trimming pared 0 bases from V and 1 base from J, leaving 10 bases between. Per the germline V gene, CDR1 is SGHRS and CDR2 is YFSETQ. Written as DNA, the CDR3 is TGCGCCAGCAGCTTGGCCGGACATCGGAACACCGGGGAGCTGTTTTTT. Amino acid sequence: CASSLAGHRNTGELFF.

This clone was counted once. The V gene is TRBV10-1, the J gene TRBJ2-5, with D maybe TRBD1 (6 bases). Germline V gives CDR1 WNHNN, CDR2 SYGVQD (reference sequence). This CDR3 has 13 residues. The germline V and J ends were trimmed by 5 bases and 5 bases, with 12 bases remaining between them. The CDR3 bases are TGCGCCAGCAGTCGACAGGTGGGGGAGACCCAGTACTTC. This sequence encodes CASSRQVGETQYF.

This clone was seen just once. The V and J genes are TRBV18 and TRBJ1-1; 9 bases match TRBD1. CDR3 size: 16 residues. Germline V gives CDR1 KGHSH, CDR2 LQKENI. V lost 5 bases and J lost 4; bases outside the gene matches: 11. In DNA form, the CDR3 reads TGTGCCAGCTCAGTACCCGGCCGACAGGGGGGCACTGAAGCTTTCTTT. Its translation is CASSVPGRQGGTEAFF.

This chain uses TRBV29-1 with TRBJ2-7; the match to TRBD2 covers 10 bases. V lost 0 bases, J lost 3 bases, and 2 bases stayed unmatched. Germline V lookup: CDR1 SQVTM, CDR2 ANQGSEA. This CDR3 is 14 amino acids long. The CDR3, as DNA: TGCAGCGTTGAAGATCTAGCGGGAGACTACGAGCAGTACTTC. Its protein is CSVEDLAGDYEQYF.

The DNA for the CDR3 is TGTGCCAGCAGCCCCCGGAATTCGTGGTCCAGCACAGATACGCAGTATTTT. As protein: CASSPRNSWSSTDTQYF. The chain joins TRBV27 to TRBJ2-3; D is ambiguous. V gave up 6 bases and J gave up 0 bases, with 19 bases separating them. The V gene's germline CDR1 is MNHEY and CDR2 SMNVEV (reference sequence). This CDR3 is 17 amino acids long.

The CDR3 nucleotides are TGTGCCAGCTCACCCCTTGCAGGGACCGGTTCTGAAGCTTTCTTT. The encoded protein is CASSPLAGTGSEAFF. The chain recombines TRBV18 with TRBJ1-1; TRBD1 is a possible D gene (5 bases). The CDR3 consists of 15 residues. Germline V lookup: CDR1 KGHSH, CDR2 LQKENI. The V end lost 3 bases, the J end lost 6 bases, and 17 bases lay between the germline ends.

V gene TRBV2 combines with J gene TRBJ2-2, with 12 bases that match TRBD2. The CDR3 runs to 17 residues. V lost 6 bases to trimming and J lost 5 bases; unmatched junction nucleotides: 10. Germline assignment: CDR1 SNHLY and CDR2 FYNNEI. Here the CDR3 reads CASRRTSGVLGTGELFF. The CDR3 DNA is TGTGCCAGCAGGCGGACTAGCGGGGTATTAGGGACCGGGGAGCTGTTTTTT.

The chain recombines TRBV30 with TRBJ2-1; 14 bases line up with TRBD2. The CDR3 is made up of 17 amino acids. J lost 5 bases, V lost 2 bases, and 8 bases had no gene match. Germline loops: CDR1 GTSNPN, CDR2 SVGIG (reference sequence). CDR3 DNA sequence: TGTGCCTGGAGTTTAACCCGACTAGCGGGAGGGGACAATGAGCAGTTCTTC. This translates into CAWSLTRLAGGDNEQFF.

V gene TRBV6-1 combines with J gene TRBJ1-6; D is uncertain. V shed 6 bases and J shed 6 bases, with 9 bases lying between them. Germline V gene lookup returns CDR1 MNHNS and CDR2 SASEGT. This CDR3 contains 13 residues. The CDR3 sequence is CASSAGPNSPLHF. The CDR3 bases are TGTGCCAGCAGCGCAGGCCCTAATTCACCCCTCCACTTT.

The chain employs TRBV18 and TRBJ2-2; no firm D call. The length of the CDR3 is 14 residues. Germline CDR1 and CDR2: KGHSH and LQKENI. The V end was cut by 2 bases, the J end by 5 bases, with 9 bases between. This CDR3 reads CASSPKDGTGELFF. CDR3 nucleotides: TGTGCCAGCTCACCAAAGGACGGAACCGGGGAGCTGTTTTTT. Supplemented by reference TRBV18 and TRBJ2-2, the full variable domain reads NAGVMQNPRHLVRRRGQEARLRCSPMKGHSHVYWYRQLPEEGLKFMVYLQKENIIDESGMPKERFSAEFPKEGPSILRIQQVVRGDSAAYFCASSPKDGTGELFFGEGSRLTVL.

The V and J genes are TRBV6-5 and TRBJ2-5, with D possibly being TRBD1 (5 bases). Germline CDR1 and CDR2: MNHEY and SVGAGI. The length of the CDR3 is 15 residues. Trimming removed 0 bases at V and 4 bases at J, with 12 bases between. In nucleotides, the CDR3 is TGTGCCAGCAGTTACTCGGAGACAGTCCGAGAGACCCAGTACTTC. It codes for CASSYSETVRETQYF.

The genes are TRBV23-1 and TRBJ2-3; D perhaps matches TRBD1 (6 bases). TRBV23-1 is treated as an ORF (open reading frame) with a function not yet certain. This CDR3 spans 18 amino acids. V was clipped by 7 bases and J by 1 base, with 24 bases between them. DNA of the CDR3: TGCGCCAGCAACCGACTCCAAGGGGGACCGACCTGCACAGATACGCAGTATTTT. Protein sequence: CASNRLQGGPTCTDTQYF.

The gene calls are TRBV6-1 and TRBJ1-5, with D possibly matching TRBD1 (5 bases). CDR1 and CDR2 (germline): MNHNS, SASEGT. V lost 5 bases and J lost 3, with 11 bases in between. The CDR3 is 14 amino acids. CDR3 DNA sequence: TGTGCCAGCAGTTCCCGGGACCTCAATCAGCCCCAGCATTTT. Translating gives CASSSRDLNQPQHF.

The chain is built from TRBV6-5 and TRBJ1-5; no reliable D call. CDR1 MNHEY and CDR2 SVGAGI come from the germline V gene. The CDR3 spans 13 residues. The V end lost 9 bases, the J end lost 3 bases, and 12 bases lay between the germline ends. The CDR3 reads CASGLEINQPQHF. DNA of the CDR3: TGTGCCAGTGGATTAGAGATCAATCAGCCCCAGCATTTT.